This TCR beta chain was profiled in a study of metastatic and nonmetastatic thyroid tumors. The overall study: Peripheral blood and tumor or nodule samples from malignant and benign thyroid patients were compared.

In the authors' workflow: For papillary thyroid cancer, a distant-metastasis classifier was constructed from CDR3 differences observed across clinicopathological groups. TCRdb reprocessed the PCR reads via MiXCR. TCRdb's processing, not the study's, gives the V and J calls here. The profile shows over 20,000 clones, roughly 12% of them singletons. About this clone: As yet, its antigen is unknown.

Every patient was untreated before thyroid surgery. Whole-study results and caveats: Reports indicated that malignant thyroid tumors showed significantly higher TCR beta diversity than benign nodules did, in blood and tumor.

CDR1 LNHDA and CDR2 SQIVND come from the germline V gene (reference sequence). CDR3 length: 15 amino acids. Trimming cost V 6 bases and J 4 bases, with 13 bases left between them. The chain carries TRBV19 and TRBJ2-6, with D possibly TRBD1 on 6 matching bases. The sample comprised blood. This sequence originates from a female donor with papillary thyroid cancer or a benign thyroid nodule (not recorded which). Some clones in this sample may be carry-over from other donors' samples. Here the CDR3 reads CASSLQGSGANVLTF. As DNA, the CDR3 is TGTGCCAGTAGCCTACAGGGTTCCGGGGCCAACGTCCTGACTTTC.